This is a list of T cell receptor beta chains from one sample in a study of OX40 agonist ivuxolimab in advanced cancers. TCRdb's copy holds only in-frame clones and misses some; the assay was immunoSEQ multiplex PCR. The sample gives fewer than 50,000 clones, 87% of which show up once; 35% to 40% is in the top ten. The sample here was CD4+ or CD8+ T cells sorted from blood, taken in a trial of the OX40 agonist ivuxolimab. These receptors all come from an adult with an advanced solid tumor such as melanoma, head and neck, liver or kidney cancer. The CDR3 runs from the conserved cysteine through the conserved F or W. A D gene is named only where the DNA matches it firmly. Size is stated for part of the rows, as once, few or many counts, or as a class when the clone is expanded.

D: .; V: TRBV10-3; J: TRBJ2-7; size: .; CDR3: CAISDRPAFEQYF; DNA: TGTGCCATCAGTGACCGACCCGCATTCGAGCAGTACTTC
D: .; V: TRBV5-1; J: TRBJ2-2; size: .; CDR3: CASSLGGPQLYTGELFF; DNA: TGCGCCAGCAGCTTGGGGGGTCCGCAGCTATACACCGGGGAGCTGTTTTTT
D: TRBD1; V: TRBV5-3; J: TRBJ2-7; size: once; CDR3: CARSPRTGNEQYF; DNA: TGTGCCAGAAGCCCCCGGACAGGGAACGAGCAGTACTTC
D: TRBD2; V: TRBV6-4; J: TRBJ2-7; size: .; CDR3: CASRAGGPPTYEQYF; DNA: TGTGCCAGCAGGGCGGGAGGGCCTCCTACCTACGAGCAGTACTTC
D: TRBD2; V: TRBV5-4; J: TRBJ2-3; size: .; CDR3: CASSLAGALEDTQYF; DNA: TGTGCCAGCAGCTTAGCGGGGGCCCTTGAAGATACGCAGTATTTT
D: TRBD1; V: TRBV4-1; J: TRBJ1-2; size: .; CDR3: CASSQGQGARYGYTF; DNA: TGCGCCAGCAGCCAAGGACAGGGGGCGAGGTATGGCTACACCTTC
D: .; V: TRBV5-4; J: TRBJ2-7; size: .; CDR3: CASSFTGTYEQYF; DNA: TGTGCCAGCAGCTTTACAGGCACCTACGAGCAGTACTTC
D: .; V: TRBV6-5; J: TRBJ2-7; size: .; CDR3: CASSREFEQYF; DNA: TGTGCCAGCAGTCGGGAGTTCGAGCAGTACTTC
D: .; V: TRBV5-5; J: TRBJ2-3; size: .; CDR3: CASSTQSTDTQYF; DNA: TGTGCCAGCAGCACACAAAGCACAGATACGCAGTATTTT
D: TRBD1; V: TRBV13; J: TRBJ1-4; size: .; CDR3: CASSDGPPGQTNEKLFF; DNA: TGTGCCAGCAGCGATGGTCCCCCGGGACAGACGAATGAAAAACTGTTTTTT
D: TRBD1; V: TRBV30; J: TRBJ2-1; size: .; CDR3: CAWSEGAIHIYNEQFF; DNA: TGTGCCTGGAGTGAGGGGGCCATCCACATTTACAATGAGCAGTTCTTC
D: .; V: TRBV28; J: TRBJ2-3; size: few; CDR3: CASSSHSTDTQYF; DNA: TGTGCCAGCAGTTCCCACAGCACAGATACGCAGTATTTT
D: TRBD1; V: TRBV19; J: TRBJ2-3; size: .; CDR3: CASTLRPRDRGAPGLASTDTQYF; DNA: TGTGCCAGTACCCTCAGGCCCCGGGACAGGGGGGCCCCGGGACTAGCTAGCACAGATACGCAGTATTTT
D: TRBD2; V: TRBV19; J: TRBJ2-7; size: few; CDR3: CASSMTALSGTTYEQYF; DNA: TGTGCCAGTAGTATGACGGCCCTGAGCGGGACGACCTACGAGCAGTACTTC
D: .; V: TRBV5-4; J: TRBJ2-1; size: .; CDR3: CASSSPWNEQFF; DNA: TGTGCCAGCAGCTCTCCGTGGAATGAGCAGTTCTTC
D: .; V: TRBV5-1; J: TRBJ2-7; size: .; CDR3: CASSGRYPYEQYF; DNA: TGCGCCAGCTCGGGACGGTATCCCTACGAGCAGTACTTC
D: .; V: TRBV7-9; J: TRBJ2-1; size: .; CDR3: CASSQAGTVYNEQFF; DNA: TGTGCCAGCAGCCAAGCGGGGACAGTCTACAATGAGCAGTTCTTC
D: TRBD1; V: TRBV28; J: TRBJ1-2; size: .; CDR3: CASRLQGSGYTF; DNA: TGTGCCAGCAGATTACAGGGGAGCGGCTACACCTTC
D: .; V: TRBV7-9; J: TRBJ1-2; size: .; CDR3: CASSLESGYGYTF; DNA: TGTGCCAGCAGCTTAGAGTCAGGCTATGGCTACACCTTC
D: .; V: TRBV21-1; J: TRBJ1-5; size: .; CDR3: CASSKFRDGGYQPQHF; DNA: TGTGCCAGCAGCAAGTTTCGGGACGGAGGGTATCAGCCCCAGCATTTT
D: .; V: TRBV19; J: TRBJ1-1; size: .; CDR3: CASTPWQGRTEAFF; DNA: TGTGCCAGTACCCCCTGGCAGGGGAGGACTGAAGCTTTCTTT
D: .; V: TRBV4-1; J: TRBJ1-1; size: .; CDR3: CASSQDQTGSPGAFF; DNA: TGCGCCAGCAGCCAAGATCAGACCGGCTCCCCAGGGGCTTTCTTT
D: .; V: TRBV7-9; J: TRBJ2-2; size: .; CDR3: CASSFGRVNTGELFF; DNA: TGTGCCAGCAGCTTTGGCAGGGTCAACACCGGGGAGCTGTTTTTT
D: .; V: TRBV7-9; J: TRBJ2-7; size: .; CDR3: CASSQTGIKDEQYF; DNA: TGTGCCAGCAGCCAGACAGGTATTAAAGACGAGCAGTACTTC
D: .; V: TRBV18; J: TRBJ1-5; size: .; CDR3: CASSPPSGNQPQHF; DNA: TGTGCCAGCTCACCACCTTCGGGCAATCAGCCCCAGCATTTT
D: .; V: TRBV5-1; J: TRBJ1-1; size: once; CDR3: CASSVQGNTEAFF; DNA: TGCGCCAGCAGCGTTCAGGGAAACACTGAAGCTTTCTTT
D: .; V: TRBV6-1; J: TRBJ2-2; size: .; CDR3: CASSEEGTGELFF; DNA: TGTGCCAGCAGTGAGGAGGGAACCGGGGAGCTGTTTTTT
D: .; V: TRBV9; J: TRBJ2-7; size: .; CDR3: CASSSDTSYEQYF; DNA: TGTGCCAGCAGCTCGGACACCTCCTACGAGCAGTACTTC
D: TRBD1; V: TRBV30; J: TRBJ2-7; size: .; CDR3: CAWSTFYPGQGVGEQYF; DNA: TGTGCCTGGAGCACCTTTTACCCGGGACAGGGGGTTGGCGAGCAGTACTTC
D: TRBD2; V: TRBV4-1; J: TRBJ2-5; size: .; CDR3: CASSHPGLAGGPYQETQYF; DNA: TGCGCCAGCAGCCACCCCGGACTAGCGGGGGGGCCGTATCAGGAGACCCAGTACTTC
D: .; V: TRBV30; J: TRBJ2-7; size: .; CDR3: CAWSAWTSGTGDEQYF; DNA: TGTGCCTGGAGTGCCTGGACCTCCGGGACCGGGGACGAGCAGTACTTC
D: .; V: TRBV28; J: TRBJ1-2; size: .; CDR3: CASSLMRYGYTF; DNA: TGTGCCAGCAGTTTAATGCGTTATGGCTACACCTTC
D: .; V: TRBV9; J: TRBJ2-1; size: .; CDR3: CASSVGGAEGYNEQFF; DNA: TGTGCCAGCAGCGTAGGAGGGGCGGAGGGATACAATGAGCAGTTCTTC
D: TRBD1; V: TRBV6-1; J: TRBJ1-4; size: .; CDR3: CASNQQGAGEKLFF; DNA: TGTGCCAGCAATCAACAGGGGGCAGGGGAAAAACTGTTTTTT
D: TRBD1; V: TRBV18; J: TRBJ1-5; size: .; CDR3: CASSPFETGGDQPQHF; DNA: TGTGCCAGCTCCCCCTTCGAGACAGGGGGGGATCAGCCCCAGCATTTT
D: .; V: TRBV11-2; J: TRBJ2-7; size: .; CDR3: CASSLGLGTYEQYF; DNA: TGTGCCAGCAGCTTAGGGTTAGGGACCTACGAGCAGTACTTC
D: .; V: TRBV18; J: TRBJ2-3; size: .; CDR3: CASSRDFTDTQYF; DNA: TGTGCCAGCTCACGGGACTTCACAGATACGCAGTATTTT
D: TRBD1; V: TRBV2; J: TRBJ1-6; size: .; CDR3: CASRQGANSPLHF; DNA: TGTGCCAGCAGACAGGGGGCCAATTCACCCCTCCACTTT
D: .; V: TRBV13; J: TRBJ2-7; size: .; CDR3: CASSLAATAYEQYF; DNA: TGTGCCAGCAGCTTAGCAGCGACCGCCTACGAGCAGTACTTC
D: .; V: TRBV28; J: TRBJ1-5; size: .; CDR3: CASSLGTQPQHF; DNA: TGTGCCAGCAGTTTGGGGACTCAGCCCCAGCATTTT
D: .; V: TRBV10-3; J: TRBJ2-7; size: few; CDR3: CAISDSGTAEQYF; DNA: TGTGCCATCAGTGATTCAGGGACGGCCGAGCAGTACTTC
D: .; V: TRBV10-2; J: TRBJ2-3; size: .; CDR3: CASSESRGSSTDTQYF; DNA: TGCGCCAGCAGTGAGTCCAGGGGCTCGTCCACAGATACGCAGTATTTT
D: TRBD2; V: TRBV10-1; J: TRBJ2-3; size: .; CDR3: CASSESLAGGTDTQYF; DNA: TGCGCCAGCAGTGAGTCGTTAGCGGGGGGCACAGATACGCAGTATTTT
D: TRBD1; V: TRBV7-6; J: TRBJ1-4; size: .; CDR3: CASSPQTGGIEKLFF; DNA: TGTGCCAGCAGCCCTCAGACAGGGGGCATTGAAAAACTGTTTTTT
D: .; V: TRBV7-9; J: TRBJ2-5; size: .; CDR3: CASSLAWGRETQYF; DNA: TGTGCCAGCAGCTTAGCGTGGGGCCGGGAGACCCAGTACTTC
D: .; V: TRBV14; J: TRBJ2-2; size: .; CDR3: CASSRYLTVTGELFF; DNA: TGTGCCAGCAGCCGATATCTTACAGTCACCGGGGAGCTGTTTTTT
D: .; V: TRBV2; J: TRBJ1-1; size: .; CDR3: CASSDPEAFF; DNA: TGTGCCAGCAGTGATCCTGAAGCTTTCTTT
D: TRBD2; V: TRBV5-4; J: TRBJ2-5; size: .; CDR3: CASSLLAGVYETQYF; DNA: TGTGCCAGCAGCCTACTAGCGGGAGTCTATGAGACCCAGTACTTC
D: .; V: TRBV21-1; J: TRBJ2-1; size: once; CDR3: CASSTGLVPYNEQFF; DNA: TGTGCCAGCAGCACCGGACTAGTTCCCTACAATGAGCAGTTCTTC